These 20 T cell receptor beta chains share one sample of origin, sequenced in a study of blood T cell repertoires in COVID-19. Repertoires were generated with immunoSEQ multiplex PCR, while TCRdb's copy carries only in-frame clones and drops some. The profile covers 250,000 to 400,000 clones, with under 90% appearing a single time and roughly 2.9% taken by the ten largest. The sample consisted of peripheral blood. The receptors originated from a woman under 40 with COVID-19, enrolled during active disease.

The J gene is TRBJ1-2, the V gene TRBV4-1; TRBD1 might be the D (6 bases). The V gene's germline CDR1 is MGHRA and CDR2 YSYEKL. This CDR3 contains 12 residues. V was cut by 1 base and J by 8 bases, with 8 bases left in between. The CDR3 DNA follows: TGCGCCAGCAGCCAAGGGACAGACGGCTACACCTTC. It yields the protein CASSQGTDGYTF.

CDR3 residues: CATSSSGTSAYNEQFF. In nucleotides, the CDR3 is TGTGCCACCAGCAGCTCCGGGACTAGCGCCTACAATGAGCAGTTCTTC. The chain combines TRBV15 with TRBJ2-1, with 10 bases that match TRBD2. V dropped 3 bases and J dropped 2; count of bases not matched to a gene: 4. CDR3 length equals 16 residues. Germline CDR1 LNHNV, CDR2 YYDKDF (reference sequence).

This clone appeared a few times. This rearrangement joins TRBV5-1 to TRBJ2-7, with 8 bases identical to TRBD2. The germline V gene encodes CDR1 SGHRS and CDR2 YFSETQ. After removal of 5 bases from V and 6 bases from J, the junction contained 10 bases not matched to a gene. This CDR3 contains 14 residues. In nucleotides, the CDR3 is TGCGCCAGCAGACAACCGGGACTAGATGGCGAGCAGTACTTC. It codes for CASRQPGLDGEQYF.

The V and J genes are TRBV10-2 and TRBJ1-5, with TRBD1 matching 8 bases. Losses at the gene ends were 8 bases for V and 2 bases for J; bases not matched to a gene: 5. This CDR3 region has 14 residues. Germline V gene data show CDR1 as WSHSY and CDR2 as SAAADI. This CDR3 is CASGRGQGNQPQHF. In DNA form, the CDR3 reads TGCGCCAGCGGAAGGGGACAGGGCAATCAGCCCCAGCATTTT.

V is TRBV3-1 (or the pseudogene TRBV3-2) and J is TRBJ1-5; possibly TRBD1 for D (6 bases). CDR1 is LGHDT, CDR2 YNNKEL, per germline (reference sequence). CDR3 length equals 14 residues. Trimming removed 4 bases at V and 6 bases at J, with 13 bases between. The CDR3 protein is CASSRTQGFQPQHF. CDR3 coding DNA: TGTGCCAGCAGCCGCACACAGGGTTTTCAGCCCCAGCATTTT.

The chain couples TRBV30 to TRBJ2-3; TRBD2 agrees at 8 bases. The CDR3 has 15 amino acids. J gave up 9 bases and V 4 bases, and 15 bases lay outside the gene matches. The germline gives CDR1 GTSNPN, CDR2 SVGIG (reference sequence). CDR3 in DNA: TGTGCCTGGATGGGGAGCGGCACGCCGGGGGGGACGCAGTATTTT. Translation gives CAWMGSGTPGGTQYF.

The sample holds one count of this clone. J is TRBJ1-2 and V is TRBV5-1; TRBD1 matches at 8 bases. With V trimmed by 4 bases and J by 3 bases, 5 bases remained unmatched. The CDR3 runs to 14 residues. The germline gives CDR1 SGHRS, CDR2 YFSETQ. The CDR3 DNA reads as TGCGCCAGCAGCCATGGACAGGGTGACTATGGCTACACCTTC. Its protein product is CASSHGQGDYGYTF.

This clone has a single count. V is TRBV2 and J is TRBJ2-7, with a tentative D call TRBD2 (5 bases). V lost 6 bases to trimming and J lost 6 bases, with 18 bases between them. CDR3 length: 14 residues. Per germline, CDR1 SNHLY and CDR2 FYNNEI. The CDR3 DNA reads TGTGCCAGCAGGAAGGACTCACAGTACCGCGAGCAGTACTTC. This sequence encodes CASRKDSQYREQYF.

The rearrangement joins TRBV29-1 to TRBJ2-5; D perhaps matches TRBD2 (6 bases). Per germline, CDR1 SQVTM and CDR2 ANQGSEA. The V gene lost 4 bases and the J gene lost 5 bases, with 17 bases spanning the gap. The CDR3 spans 14 residues. In DNA, the CDR3 is TGCAGCGTTGGGGGGGTCGGTACGCGGGAGACCCAGTACTTC. It yields the protein CSVGGVGTRETQYF.

The chain has TRBV9 and TRBJ2-3, with 10 bases aligning to TRBD2. Germline lookup yields CDR1 SGDLS and CDR2 YYNGEE. The CDR3 length is 16 residues. V lost 0 bases and J lost 3; bases outside the gene matches: 4. CDR3 in amino acids: CASSVGLAGVTDTQYF. The DNA for the CDR3 is TGTGCCAGCAGCGTAGGGCTAGCGGGAGTAACAGATACGCAGTATTTT. The entire variable domain, with the rest obtained from reference TRBV9 and TRBJ2-3, is as follows: DSGVTQTPKHLITATGQRVTLRCSPRSGDLSVYWYQQSLDQGLQFLIQYYNGEERAKGNILERFSAQQFPDLHSELNLSSLELGDSALYFCASSVGLAGVTDTQYFGPGTRLTVL.

The chain joins TRBV11-2 to TRBJ2-1; TRBD1 aligns across 7 bases. This CDR3 has 16 residues. Trimming at V came to 6 bases and at J to 3 bases, leaving 11 bases not matched to a gene. From germline, CDR1 is SGHAT and CDR2 FQNNGV. The CDR3 here is CASSSIDRDYYNEQFF. CDR3 nucleotide sequence: TGTGCCAGCAGTTCGATAGACAGGGATTACTACAATGAGCAGTTCTTC. The variable domain in full, completed from reference TRBV11-2 and TRBJ2-1, reads EAGVAQSPRYKIIEKRQSVAFWCNPISGHATLYWYQQILGQGPKLLIQFQNNGVVDDSQLPKDRFSAERLKGVDSTLKIQPAKLEDSAVYLCASSSIDRDYYNEQFFGPGTRLTVL.

This clone appeared once. The chain couples TRBV6-5 to TRBJ1-1, with 7 bases aligning to TRBD1. The V segment lost 6 bases and the J segment 8 bases; nucleotides outside the gene matches: 3. CDR3 length: 11 amino acids. CDR1 is MNHEY and CDR2 is SVGAGI in the germline V gene. CDR3: CASSRQGEAFF. The CDR3 nucleotides are TGTGCCAGCAGCCGACAGGGAGAAGCTTTCTTT.

This chain joins TRBV4-1 and TRBJ2-3; 9 nucleotides match TRBD2. In germline, CDR1 is MGHRA, CDR2 YSYEKL. The CDR3 has 17 amino acids. After removal of 0 bases from V and 2 bases from J, the junction contained 6 bases not matched to a gene. Here the CDR3 DNA reads TGCGCCAGCAGCCAAGAACCCCTAGCGGGACTCACAGATACGCAGTATTTT. As protein: CASSQEPLAGLTDTQYF.

V is TRBV11-2 and J is TRBJ1-6; D ambiguous. The germline V gene encodes CDR1 SGHAT and CDR2 FQNNGV. V gave up 3 bases and J gave up 0 bases, with 6 bases separating them. This CDR3 spans 15 amino acids. The CDR3 DNA follows: TGTGCCAGCAGCTTCTGGAGCTCCTATAATTCACCCCTCCACTTT. It encodes CASSFWSSYNSPLHF.

The chain uses TRBV2 and TRBJ1-1, with 10 bases lining up with TRBD1. The length of the CDR3 is 16 residues. V dropped 6 bases and J dropped 8; count of bases not matched to a gene: 15. Germline V gives CDR1 SNHLY, CDR2 FYNNEI. CDR3 nucleotide sequence: TGTGCCAGCAGACCCAACCGGGGGACAGGGGCGTCAGAAGCTTTCTTT. Protein sequence: CASRPNRGTGASEAFF.

The chain employs TRBV6-5 and TRBJ2-7; the match to TRBD1 covers 9 bases. CDR3 length: 11 residues. With V trimmed by 6 bases and J by 6 bases, 0 bases remained unmatched. Germline lookup yields CDR1 MNHEY and CDR2 SVGAGI. CDR3 in DNA: TGTGCCAGCAGGACAGGGGGCGAGCAGTACTTC. Protein sequence: CASRTGGEQYF.

V gene TRBV4-2 combines with J gene TRBJ1-1, with D possibly TRBD1 on 5 matching bases. CDR1 and CDR2 (germline): LGHNA, YNFKEQ. With 0 bases removed from V and 4 bases from J, the gap between germline ends came to 15 bases. This CDR3 spans 16 amino acids. The CDR3 DNA reads TGTGCCAGCAGCCAAGATTGGGGGAGGGATCCCACTGAAGCTTTCTTT. This translates into CASSQDWGRDPTEAFF.

The CDR3 loop reads CASSDLAKNIQYF. In DNA, the CDR3 is TGTGCCAGCAGTGACCTAGCCAAAAACATTCAGTACTTC. The chain combines TRBV6-4 with TRBJ2-4; D gene unclear. Looked up from germline, CDR1 is MRHNA and CDR2 is SNTAGT. The V end lost 2 bases, the J end lost 0 bases, and 2 bases lay between the germline ends. There are 13 residues in the CDR3.

This clone occurred once. The V and J genes are TRBV5-1 and TRBJ2-7; TRBD2 matches at 11 bases. Losses at the gene ends were 2 bases for V and 6 bases for J; bases not matched to a gene: 16. Per the germline V gene, CDR1 is SGHRS and CDR2 is YFSETQ. CDR3 length: 18 amino acids. In DNA, the CDR3 is TGCGCCAGCAGCTTATTCAGAACTAGCGGGGGCCCGCGGCCCGAGCAGTACTTC. Translation: CASSLFRTSGGPRPEQYF.

Concerning this clone: A junction boundary mismatches the germline segment, possibly from a read error. The CDR3: CASNLGSAQETQYF. In nucleotides, the CDR3 is TGTGCCAGCAACTTAGGTAGCGCCCAAGAGACCCAGTACTTC. The genes are TRBV7-9 and TRBJ2-5; D possibly corresponds to TRBD2 (5 bases). Per germline, CDR1 SEHNR and CDR2 FQNEAQ (reference sequence). This CDR3 is 14 amino acids long.